This TCR beta chain was identified during a study of blood T cell repertoires in COVID-19. At the level of the study: Collection of acute and convalescent COVID-19 samples took place in the United States, Italy and Spain. PBMCs, B-cell-depleted T cells, or T cells provided the cDNA or gDNA that made up the material.

The length of the CDR3 is 17 residues. V lost 0 bases and J lost 10; bases outside the gene matches: 11. Germline lookup yields CDR1 SGHRS and CDR2 YFSETQ. Under the authors' procedure: Estimation of nucleated cell counts relied on the amplification of reference gene primers. The data were produced by immunoSEQ multiplex PCR, yet TCRdb's version contains in-frame clones alone and is incomplete. V and J calls plus clone size are reproduced from that table; the DNA served to infer D and trimming. This table has around 300,000 clones, approximately 85% appearing once. The chain recombines TRBV5-1 with TRBJ1-6; 9 bases are shared with TRBD1. Sequenced material: peripheral blood. The sequence was collected from a woman in her 70s with acute or convalescent COVID-19. CDR3 DNA sequence: TGCGCCAGCAGCTTGGGGGACCAAGGACAGGGGAGCTCACCCCTCCACTTT. This sequence encodes CASSLGDQGQGSSPLHF.